This T cell receptor beta chain was sequenced for a study of identical twins. After template switching added a universal primer site, the resulting cDNA carried unique molecular identifiers. TCRdb itself ran the 5' RACE reads through MiXCR, one entry per CDR3 protein. There are 250,000 or so distinct CDR3 sequences in the sample; around 8% occur only once, and less than 4% lies in the top ten. This clonotype was picked up a small number of times. Its antigen is not identified. The study, taken as a whole, reports: In cord blood, abundant beta clonotypes had fewer insertions; memory showed no trend.

The ends were cut back, 5 bases at V and 5 bases at J, with 11 bases in the middle. The CDR3 totals 13 residues. The germline V gene encodes CDR1 WNHNN and CDR2 SYGVQD (reference sequence). The same sample was also studied in work on yellow fever vaccine responses in identical twins. That source reports: Among the twins, the vaccine T cell response reportedly seemed partly convergent and partly personalized.

The clonotype comes from a woman aged 18-30 years in good health. This chain connects TRBV10-1 to TRBJ2-3; unclear D gene. What was sequenced was CD8+ T cells sorted from blood. The CDR3, as DNA: TGCGCCAGCAGTCTTTTAGTCTTAGATACGCAGTATTTT. Its translation is CASSLLVLDTQYF.